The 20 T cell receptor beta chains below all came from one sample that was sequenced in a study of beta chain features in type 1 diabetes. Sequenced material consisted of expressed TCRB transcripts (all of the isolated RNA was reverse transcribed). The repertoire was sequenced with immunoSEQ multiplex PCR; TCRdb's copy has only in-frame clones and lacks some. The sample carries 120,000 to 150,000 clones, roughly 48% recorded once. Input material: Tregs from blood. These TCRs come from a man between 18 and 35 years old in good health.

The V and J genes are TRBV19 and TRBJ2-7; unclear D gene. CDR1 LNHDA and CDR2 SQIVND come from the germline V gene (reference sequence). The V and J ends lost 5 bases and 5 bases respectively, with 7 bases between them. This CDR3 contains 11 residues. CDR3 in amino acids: CASSVRDEQYF. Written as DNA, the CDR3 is TGTGCCAGTAGTGTCCGGGACGAGCAGTACTTC.

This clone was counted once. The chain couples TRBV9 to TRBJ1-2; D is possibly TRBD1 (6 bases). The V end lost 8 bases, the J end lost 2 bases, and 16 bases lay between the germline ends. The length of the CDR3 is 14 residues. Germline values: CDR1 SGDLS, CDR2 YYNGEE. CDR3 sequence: CARLIQGKNYGYTF. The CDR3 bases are TGTGCCAGACTGATACAGGGAAAGAACTATGGCTACACCTTC.

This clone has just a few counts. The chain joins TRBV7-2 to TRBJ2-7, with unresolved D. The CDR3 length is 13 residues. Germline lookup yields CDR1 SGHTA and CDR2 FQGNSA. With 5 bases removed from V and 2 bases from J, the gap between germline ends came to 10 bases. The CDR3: CASSPVNTYEQYF. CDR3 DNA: TGTGCCAGCAGCCCTGTGAACACCTACGAGCAGTACTTC.

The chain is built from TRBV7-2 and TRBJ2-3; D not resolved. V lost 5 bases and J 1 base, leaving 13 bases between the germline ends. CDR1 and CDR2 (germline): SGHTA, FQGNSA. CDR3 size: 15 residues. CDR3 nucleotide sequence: TGTGCCAGCAGCGCCAATAGTCCTCGCACAGATACGCAGTATTTT. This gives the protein CASSANSPRTDTQYF.

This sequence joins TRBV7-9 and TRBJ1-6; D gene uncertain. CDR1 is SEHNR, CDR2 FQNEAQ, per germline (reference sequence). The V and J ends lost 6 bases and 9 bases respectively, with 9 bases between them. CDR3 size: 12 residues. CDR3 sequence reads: CASSSNISPLHF. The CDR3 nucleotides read TGTGCCAGCAGTTCGAACATTTCACCCCTCCACTTT.

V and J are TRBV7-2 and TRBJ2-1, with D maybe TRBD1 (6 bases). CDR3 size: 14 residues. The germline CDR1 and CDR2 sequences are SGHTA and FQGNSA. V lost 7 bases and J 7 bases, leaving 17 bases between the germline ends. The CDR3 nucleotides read TGTGCCAGCACTCTAAGGGGGAGAGGAAATGAGCAGTTCTTC. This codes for CASTLRGRGNEQFF.

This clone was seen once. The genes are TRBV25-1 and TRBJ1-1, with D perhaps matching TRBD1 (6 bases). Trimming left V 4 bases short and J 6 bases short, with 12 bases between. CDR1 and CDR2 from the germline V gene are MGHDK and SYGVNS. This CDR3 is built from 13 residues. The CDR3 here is CASSGDNRAEAFF. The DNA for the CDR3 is TGTGCCAGCAGTGGGGACAATCGCGCTGAAGCTTTCTTT.

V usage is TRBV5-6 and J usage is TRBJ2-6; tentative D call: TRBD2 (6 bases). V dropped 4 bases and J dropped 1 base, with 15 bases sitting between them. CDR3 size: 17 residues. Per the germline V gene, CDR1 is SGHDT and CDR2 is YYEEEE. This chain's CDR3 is CASSRPGSLSGANVLTF. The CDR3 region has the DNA TGTGCCAGCAGCCGACCCGGGAGCCTGTCTGGGGCCAACGTCCTGACTTTC.

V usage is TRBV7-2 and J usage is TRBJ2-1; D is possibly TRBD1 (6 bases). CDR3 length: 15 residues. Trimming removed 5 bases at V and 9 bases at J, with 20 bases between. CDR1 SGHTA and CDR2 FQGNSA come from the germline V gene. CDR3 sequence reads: CASSRPGQRVGEQFF. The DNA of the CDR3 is TGTGCCAGCAGCCGTCCCGGACAGAGGGTGGGTGAGCAGTTCTTC.

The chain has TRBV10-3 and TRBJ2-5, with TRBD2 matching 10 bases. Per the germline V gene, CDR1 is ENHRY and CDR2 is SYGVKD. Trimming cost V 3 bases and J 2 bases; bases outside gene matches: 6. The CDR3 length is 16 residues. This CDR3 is CAISEGTSATQETQYF. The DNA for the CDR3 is TGTGCCATCAGTGAAGGGACTAGCGCCACTCAAGAGACCCAGTACTTC.

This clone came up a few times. The CDR3 sequence: CAWRGRRDRANQPQHF. For the CDR3, the DNA is TGTGCCTGGAGGGGACGAAGGGACAGGGCCAATCAGCCCCAGCATTTT. The genes are TRBV30 and TRBJ1-5; 9 bases align to TRBD1. The CDR3 loop spans 16 amino acids. J gave up 3 bases and V 3 bases, and 9 bases lay outside the gene matches. The germline V gene encodes CDR1 GTSNPN and CDR2 SVGIG (reference sequence). The variable domain in full, with the rest retrieved from reference TRBV30 and TRBJ1-5, is SQTIHQWPATLVQPVGSPLSLECTVEGTSNPNLYWYRQAAGRGLQLLFYSVGIGQISSEVPQNLSASRPQDRQFILSSKKLLLSDSGFYLCAWRGRRDRANQPQHFGDGTRLSIL.

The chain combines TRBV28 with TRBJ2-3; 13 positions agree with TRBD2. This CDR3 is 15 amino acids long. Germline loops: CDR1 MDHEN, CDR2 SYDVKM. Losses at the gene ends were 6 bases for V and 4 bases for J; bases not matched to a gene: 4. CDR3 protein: CASSRLAGGPDTQYF. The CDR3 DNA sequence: TGTGCCAGCAGCCGACTAGCGGGGGGCCCAGATACGCAGTATTTT.

The CDR3: CASSLTGLAGGRREQFF. As DNA, the CDR3 is TGTGCCAGCAGCTTAACGGGTCTAGCGGGGGGGCGCCGTGAGCAGTTCTTC. The genes are TRBV7-9 and TRBJ2-1, with 12 nucleotides matching TRBD2. This CDR3 comprises 17 residues. V lost 2 bases, J lost 9 bases, and 11 bases stayed unmatched. Germline V gene lookup returns CDR1 SEHNR and CDR2 FQNEAQ (reference sequence).

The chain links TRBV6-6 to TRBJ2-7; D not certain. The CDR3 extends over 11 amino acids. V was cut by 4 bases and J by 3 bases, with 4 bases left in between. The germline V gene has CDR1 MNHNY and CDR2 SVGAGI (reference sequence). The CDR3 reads CASSSVYEQYF. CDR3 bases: TGTGCCAGCAGTTCGGTCTACGAGCAGTACTTC.

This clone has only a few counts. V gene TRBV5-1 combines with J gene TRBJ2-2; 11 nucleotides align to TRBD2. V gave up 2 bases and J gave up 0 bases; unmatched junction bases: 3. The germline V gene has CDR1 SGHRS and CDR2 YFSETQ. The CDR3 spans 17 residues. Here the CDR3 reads CASSFLAGGTNTGELFF. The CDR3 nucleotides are TGCGCCAGCAGCTTCCTAGCGGGGGGTACGAACACCGGGGAGCTGTTTTTT.

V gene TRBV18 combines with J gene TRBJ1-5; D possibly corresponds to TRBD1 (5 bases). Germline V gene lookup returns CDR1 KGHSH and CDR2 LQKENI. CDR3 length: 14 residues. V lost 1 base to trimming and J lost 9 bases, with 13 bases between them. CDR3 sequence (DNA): TGTGCCAGCTCACCACGGGAAACAGGTCGGCCCCAGCATTTT. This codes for CASSPRETGRPQHF.

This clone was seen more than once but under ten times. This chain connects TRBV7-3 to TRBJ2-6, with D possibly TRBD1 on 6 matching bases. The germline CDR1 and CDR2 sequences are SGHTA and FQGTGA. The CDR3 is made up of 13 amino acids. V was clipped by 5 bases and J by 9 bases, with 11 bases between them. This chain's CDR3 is CASSPGTLNVLTF. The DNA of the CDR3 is TGTGCCAGCAGCCCCGGGACACTCAACGTCCTGACTTTC.

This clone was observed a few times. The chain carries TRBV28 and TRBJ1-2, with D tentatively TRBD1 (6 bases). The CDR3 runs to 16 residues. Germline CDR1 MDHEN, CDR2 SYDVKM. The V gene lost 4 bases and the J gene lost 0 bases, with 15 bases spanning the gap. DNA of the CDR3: TGTGCCAGCAGTTCTGCAGGGGAGCTTACTAACTATGGCTACACCTTC. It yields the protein CASSSAGELTNYGYTF.

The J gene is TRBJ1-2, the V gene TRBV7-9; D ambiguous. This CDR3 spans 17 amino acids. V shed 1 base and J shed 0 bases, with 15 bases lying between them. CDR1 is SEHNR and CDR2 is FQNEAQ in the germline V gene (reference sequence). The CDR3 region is CASSLDPWRFANYGYTF. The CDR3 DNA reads TGTGCCAGCAGCTTAGACCCATGGAGATTTGCTAACTATGGCTACACCTTC.

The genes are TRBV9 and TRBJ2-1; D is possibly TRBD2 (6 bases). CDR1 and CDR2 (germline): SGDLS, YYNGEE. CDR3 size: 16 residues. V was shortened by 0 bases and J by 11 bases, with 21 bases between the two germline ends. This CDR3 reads CASSVGGGIEDTQQFF. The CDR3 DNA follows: TGTGCCAGCAGCGTAGGAGGCGGGATAGAGGATACGCAGCAGTTCTTC.